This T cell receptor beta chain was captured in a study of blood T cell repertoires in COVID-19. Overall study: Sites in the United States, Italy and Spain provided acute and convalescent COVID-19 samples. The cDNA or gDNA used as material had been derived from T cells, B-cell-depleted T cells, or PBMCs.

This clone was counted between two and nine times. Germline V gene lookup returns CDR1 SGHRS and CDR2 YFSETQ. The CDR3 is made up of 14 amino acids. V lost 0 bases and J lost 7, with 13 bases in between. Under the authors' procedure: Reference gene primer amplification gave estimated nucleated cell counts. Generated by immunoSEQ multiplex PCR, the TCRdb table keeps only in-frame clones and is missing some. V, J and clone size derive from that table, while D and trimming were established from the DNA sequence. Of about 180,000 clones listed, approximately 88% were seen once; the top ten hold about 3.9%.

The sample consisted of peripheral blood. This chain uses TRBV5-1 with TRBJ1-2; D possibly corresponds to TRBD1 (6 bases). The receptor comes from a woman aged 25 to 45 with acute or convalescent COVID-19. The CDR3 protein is CASSLVTTGLGYTF. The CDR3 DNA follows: TGCGCCAGCAGCTTGGTCACCACAGGGCTTGGCTACACCTTC.